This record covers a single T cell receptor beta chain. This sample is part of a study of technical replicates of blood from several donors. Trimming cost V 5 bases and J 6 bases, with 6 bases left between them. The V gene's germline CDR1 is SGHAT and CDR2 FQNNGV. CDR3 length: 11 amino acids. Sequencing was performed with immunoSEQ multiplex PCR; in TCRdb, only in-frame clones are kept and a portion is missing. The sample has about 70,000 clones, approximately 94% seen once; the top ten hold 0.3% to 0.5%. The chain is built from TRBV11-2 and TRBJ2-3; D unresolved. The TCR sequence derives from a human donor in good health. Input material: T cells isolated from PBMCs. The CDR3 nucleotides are TGTGCCAGCAGCCCCCTCGATACGCAGTATTTT. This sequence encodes CASSPLDTQYF.